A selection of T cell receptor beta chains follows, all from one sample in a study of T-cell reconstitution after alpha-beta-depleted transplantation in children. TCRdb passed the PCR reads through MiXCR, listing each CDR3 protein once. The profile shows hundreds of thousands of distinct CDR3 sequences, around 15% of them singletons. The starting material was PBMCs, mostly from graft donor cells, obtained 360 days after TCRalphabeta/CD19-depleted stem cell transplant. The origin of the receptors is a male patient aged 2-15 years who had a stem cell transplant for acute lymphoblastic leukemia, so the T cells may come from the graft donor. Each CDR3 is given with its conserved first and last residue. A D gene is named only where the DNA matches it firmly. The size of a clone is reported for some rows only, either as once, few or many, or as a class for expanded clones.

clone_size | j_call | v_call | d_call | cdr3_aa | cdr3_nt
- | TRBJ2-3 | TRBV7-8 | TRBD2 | CASSLVLAGEVHSQNF | TGTGCCAGCAGCTTAGTACTAGCGGGAGAGGTGCATAGTCAGAATTTT
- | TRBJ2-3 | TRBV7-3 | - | CASSLFGGNTDTQYF | TGTGCCAGCAGCTTATTCGGGGGAAACACAGATACGCAGTATTTT
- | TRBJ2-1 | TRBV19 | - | CASSIGVGPYNEQFF | TGTGCCAGTAGTATAGGGGTCGGGCCATACAATGAGCAGTTCTTC
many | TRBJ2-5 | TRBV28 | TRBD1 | CASRPDREETQYF | TGTGCCAGCAGACCAGACAGGGAAGAGACCCAGTACTTC
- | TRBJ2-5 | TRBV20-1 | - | CSAKTRNGETQYF | TGCAGTGCTAAGACTCGCAACGGGGAGACCCAGTACTTC
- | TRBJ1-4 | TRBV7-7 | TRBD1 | CASSSGTGQNEKLFF | TGTGCTAGCAGCTCCGGGACAGGACAAAATGAAAAACTGTTTTTT
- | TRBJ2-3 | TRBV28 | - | CASSLPGVLDTRYF | TGTGCCAGCAGTTTGCCGGGAGTATTAGATACGCGGTATTTT
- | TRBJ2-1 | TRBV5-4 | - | CASSLAVIQGYNEQFF | TGTGCCAGCAGCTTGGCCGTTATACAGGGCTACAATGAGCAGTTCTTC
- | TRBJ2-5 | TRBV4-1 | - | CASSQEGPQETQYF | TGCGCCAGCAGCCAAGAGGGACCCCAAGAGACCCAGTACTTC
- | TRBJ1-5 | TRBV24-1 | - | CATSAGSNQPQHF | TGTGCCACCAGTGCAGGGAGCAATCAGCCCCAGCATTTT
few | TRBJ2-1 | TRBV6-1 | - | CASRDGPPRSNEQFF | TGTGCCAGCAGGGACGGACCCCCGCGGAGCAATGAGCAGTTCTTC
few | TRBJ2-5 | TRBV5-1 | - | CASSLVLIPGETQYF | TGCGCCAGCAGCTTGGTCCTGATCCCCGGCGAGACCCAGTACTTC
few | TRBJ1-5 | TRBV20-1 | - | CSAYVGGSNQPQHF | TGCAGTGCTTACGTGGGGGGAAGCAATCAGCCCCAGCATTTT
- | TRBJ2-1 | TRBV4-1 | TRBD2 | CASGLAGGYNEQFF | TGCGCCAGCGGACTAGCGGGAGGATACAATGAGCAGTTCTTC
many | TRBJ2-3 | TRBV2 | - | CASIWDTQYF | TGTGCCAGCATATGGGATACGCAGTATTTT
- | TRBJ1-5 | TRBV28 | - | CASSWGPTGAQHF | TGTGCCAGCAGTTGGGGACCGACTGGGGCCCAGCATTTT
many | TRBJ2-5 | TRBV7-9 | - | CASSARQKQETQYF | TGTGCCAGCAGTGCTAGACAGAAACAAGAGACCCAGTACTTC
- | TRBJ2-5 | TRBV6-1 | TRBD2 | CASRHRGGLAETQYF | TGTGCCAGCAGACATAGGGGGGGACTAGCGGAGACCCAGTACTTC
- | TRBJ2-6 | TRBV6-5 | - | CASSYVSGGALYGANVLTF | TGTGCCAGCAGTTACGTCTCGGGGGGCGCTTTGTATGGGGCCAACGTCCTGACTTTC
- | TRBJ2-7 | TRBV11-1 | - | CASSFAGTTSEQYF | TGTGCCAGCAGCTTTGCAGGCACCACTAGCGAGCAGTACTTC
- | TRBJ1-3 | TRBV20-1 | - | CSSPIQGNTIYF | TGCAGTTCCCCCATACAGGGAAACACCATATATTTT
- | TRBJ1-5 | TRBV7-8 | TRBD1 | CASSARTGDQPQHF | TGTGCCAGCAGCGCGCGGACAGGGGATCAGCCCCAGCATTTT
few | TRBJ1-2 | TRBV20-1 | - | CSANARPTQHTF | TGCAGTGCTAATGCGAGGCCGACCCAGCACACCTTC
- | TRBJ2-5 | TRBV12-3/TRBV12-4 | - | CASRTSRGETQYF | TGTGCCAGCAGGACCTCGAGGGGTGAGACCCAGTACTTC
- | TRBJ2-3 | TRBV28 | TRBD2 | CASSPLAGAEVDTQYF | TGTGCCAGCAGTCCTCTAGCGGGAGCCGAGGTAGATACGCAGTATTTT
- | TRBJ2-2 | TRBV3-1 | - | CASSLSGPRNPGELFF | TGTGCCAGCAGCCTAAGCGGTCCAAGGAACCCCGGGGAGCTGTTTTTT
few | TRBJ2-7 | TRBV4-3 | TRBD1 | CASSQAPGTGPYEQYF | TGCGCCAGCAGCCAAGCCCCCGGGACAGGGCCCTACGAGCAGTACTTC
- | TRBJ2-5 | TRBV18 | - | CASSPSGGELETQYF | TGTGCCAGCTCACCGTCTGGCGGGGAGCTTGAGACCCAGTACTTC
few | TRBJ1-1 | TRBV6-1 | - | CASSERGRETEAFF | TGTGCCAGCAGTGAACGGGGGAGAGAGACTGAAGCTTTCTTT
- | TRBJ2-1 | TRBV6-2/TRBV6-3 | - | CASSSPGLRPNEQFF | TGTGCCAGCAGTTCCCCGGGACTCCGCCCCAATGAGCAGTTCTTC
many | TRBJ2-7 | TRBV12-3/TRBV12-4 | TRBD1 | CASSLRSRGIYEQYF | TGTGCCAGCAGTTTAAGGTCCAGGGGGATCTACGAGCAGTACTTC
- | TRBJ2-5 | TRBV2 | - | CASSTQGETQYF | TGTGCCAGCAGTACCCAGGGGGAGACCCAGTACTTC
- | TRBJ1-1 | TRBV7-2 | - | CASSLGTAGEAFF | TGTGCCAGCAGCTTAGGTACTGCGGGTGAAGCTTTCTTT
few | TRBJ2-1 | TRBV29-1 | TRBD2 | CSARTSGSSYNEQFF | TGCAGCGCCAGGACTAGCGGGAGCTCCTACAATGAGCAGTTCTTC
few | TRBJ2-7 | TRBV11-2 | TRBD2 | CASSLGTALAGGPSPILEQYF | TGTGCCAGCAGCTTAGGGACTGCGCTAGCGGGAGGGCCTTCGCCCATACTGGAGCAGTACTTC
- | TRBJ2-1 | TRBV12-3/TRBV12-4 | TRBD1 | CASSFGTGGVEQFF | TGTGCCAGCAGTTTCGGGACAGGGGGCGTTGAGCAGTTCTTC
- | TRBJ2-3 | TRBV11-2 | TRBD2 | CASSSLIASGYRDTQYF | TGTGCCAGCAGCTCTCTTATAGCTAGCGGGTACAGGGATACGCAGTATTTT
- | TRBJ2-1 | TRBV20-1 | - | CSASRERQSHNNEQFF | TGCAGTGCTAGTAGGGAACGACAGTCTCACAACAATGAGCAGTTCTTC
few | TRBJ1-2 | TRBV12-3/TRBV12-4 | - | CASSLGQIFGYTF | TGTGCCAGCAGTTTAGGGCAGATTTTTGGCTACACCTTC
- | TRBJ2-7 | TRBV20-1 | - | CSAEDRHYEQYF | TGCAGTGCCGAGGACAGACACTACGAGCAGTACTTC
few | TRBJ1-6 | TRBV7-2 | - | CASSLVAEWRSPLHF | TGTGCCAGCAGCTTAGTGGCAGAATGGCGGTCACCCCTCCACTTT
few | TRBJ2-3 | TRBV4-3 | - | CASSQDRYTGGTDTQYF | TGCGCCAGCAGCCAAGATAGGTACACGGGGGGCACAGATACGCAGTATTTT
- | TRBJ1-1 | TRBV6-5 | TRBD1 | CASSYIRQGITEAFF | TGTGCCAGCAGTTACATTCGACAGGGAATCACTGAAGCTTTCTTT
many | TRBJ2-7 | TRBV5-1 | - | CASSSQSGRTYEQYF | TGCGCCAGCAGCAGCCAATCGGGACGGACTTACGAGCAGTACTTC
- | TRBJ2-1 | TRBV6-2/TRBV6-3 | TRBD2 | CASKASGNYGEQFF | TGTGCCAGCAAGGCTAGCGGGAACTATGGTGAGCAGTTCTTC
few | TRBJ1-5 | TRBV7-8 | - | CASSLDSVGQPQHF | TGTGCCAGCAGCTTAGACTCCGTGGGGCAGCCCCAGCATTTT
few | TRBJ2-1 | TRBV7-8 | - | CASSLADNEQFF | TGTGCCAGCAGCTTAGCAGACAATGAGCAGTTCTTC
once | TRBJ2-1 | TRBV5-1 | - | CASNLDGSSYNEQFF | TGCGCCAGCAATTTGGACGGGAGCTCCTACAATGAGCAGTTCTTC
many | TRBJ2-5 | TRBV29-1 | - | CSVSDYFPRETQYF | TGCAGCGTTTCGGACTATTTTCCCCGGGAGACCCAGTACTTC